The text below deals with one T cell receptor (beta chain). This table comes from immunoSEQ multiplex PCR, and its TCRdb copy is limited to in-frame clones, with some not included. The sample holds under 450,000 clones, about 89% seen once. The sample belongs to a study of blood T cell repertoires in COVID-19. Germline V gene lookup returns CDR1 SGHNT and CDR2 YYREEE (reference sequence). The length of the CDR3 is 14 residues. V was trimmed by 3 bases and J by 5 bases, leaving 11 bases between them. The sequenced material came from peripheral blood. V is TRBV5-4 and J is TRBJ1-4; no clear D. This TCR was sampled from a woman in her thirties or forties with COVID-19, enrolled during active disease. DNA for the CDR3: TGTGCCAGCAGCTCGGGGTTGGAGAATGAAAAACTGTTTTTT. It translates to CASSSGLENEKLFF.